This T cell receptor (beta chain) was recovered during a study of shared clonotypes between healthy human individuals (dated by TCRdb to 2020 to 2022). At the level of the whole study: The cohort included three men and a couple of women between 18 and 49 years of age. For each donor, three plates each were used for CD4 naive and CD4 memory, two plates were used for CD8 naive, and one plate was used for CD8 memory. Blood TCR repertoires of a handful of healthy adults were deeply sequenced to estimate repertoire size and the extent of clonotype sharing between individuals. Libraries were prepared and TCR repertoires were sequenced by different laboratories using diverse techniques, in order to increase sequencing depth and limit assay-specific biases. Leukapheresis yielded between about 0.94 and 9.5 billion PBMCs per donor. Results the study describes overall, beyond this receptor: Estimated clonotype richness was generally larger for naive than for memory subsets. Because the study included a small number of donors, the genetic and exposure-history diversity represented was limited. Incomplete sequencing was indicated by rarefaction of sorted-subset datasets, despite the large sequencing depth. Based on pairwise subsampling, the degree of clonotype sharing among donors was expected to be affected by sequencing depth. Around 5.4% of naive CD4, roughly 3.6% of naive CD8, 2.3% of memory CD4, and 0.35% to 0.4% of memory CD8 clonotypes were shared across a few donors. Only blood was sampled, and tissue TCR repertoires likely differ from those in blood. Compared with non-shared clonotypes, the clonotypes found in all four sorted-subset donors had higher generation probabilities.

Notes on this clone: Which antigen it targets is not known. No base quality values were provided; no much bigger clone lies one nucleotide off.

Using the deep immunoSEQ assay, multiplex PCR amplified TCR CDR3 regions from genomic DNA. Genomic DNA extracted from each cell subset was distributed evenly over all wells of several immunoSEQ 96-well plates, and each plate served as one replicate. For sorted subsets, approximately 200 ng of genomic DNA, equivalent to about 30,000 T cell genomes, went into each replicate PCR. Purified libraries were quantified with a Qubit 3.0 fluorometer, sized on a Bioanalyzer 2100, and re-quantified with the KAPA Library Quantification kit. Every immunoSEQ 96-well plate was sequenced on a separate single-read 150-cycle Illumina NextSeq 550 flow cell. As for the authors' bioinformatics: Because the immunoSEQ output held only junctional sequences and lacked quality scores, the filtering could not match the filtering applied to full-length reads. Sequences were annotated with PyIR, a Python wrapper for IgBLAST v1.9, and V/J genes and CDR3 were assigned using IMGT germline references. Reads were removed for weak V/J assignments (E-value above 1e-6), missing CDR3, stop codons, out-of-frame junctions, or ambiguous translated residues. V3J clonotypes were defined as sequences sharing the same inferred V gene, J gene, and CDR3 amino acid sequence. The percentage overlap between two repertoires was calculated by dividing the number of shared unique clonotypes by the size of the smaller repertoire. Richness of each repertoire was evaluated using RTK rarefaction, the Chao1 estimator, and Recon v2.1 estimates of unobserved clonotypes. OLGA was used to compute generation probabilities for all TCRbeta clonotypes that the gDNA method yielded from four donors. Drawn from immuneACCESS, this table holds only the in-frame rearrangements with V and J called that TCRdb kept. Clones are partly lost; checked studies trace under half to an unresolved V gene and leave the rest unexplained. That table is the source of V, J and clone size, and D and trimming were worked out from the DNA. Here the sample has fewer than 850,000 clones; about 90% occur a single time. The top ten hold 34% of the sample.

Healthy HIV-negative adults with no recently reported acute infections or vaccinations were included as donors. Every donor was a Caucasian adult residing in Nashville, Tennessee, USA. CD8 memory samples were composed of magnetically selected CD45RO+ cells combined with CCR7-negative CD45RA+ effector memory (TemRA) cells. After blood collection by leukapheresis, PBMCs were isolated using Ficoll-Histopaque density gradient centrifugation and then cryopreserved in the vapor phase of liquid nitrogen. Purity and quantity of every magnetically sorted T cell population were checked by analytical flow cytometry. Genomic DNA was isolated from every sorted fraction and measured by UV absorbance on a Nanodrop 2000c. Sequenced material: memory CD8+ T cells from PBMCs. This specimen's cell subset or site label, interpreted: CD45RO+ cells pooled with CCR7-negative TemRA cells. This receptor was identified in a man between 18 and 35 years old in good health. Some clones in this sample may be carry-over from other donors' samples.

The DNA sequence is given as TGTGCCAGTGGACGGACTCCCGGAGTCGAAGCTTTCTTT. Translated, this is CASGRTPGVEAFF. This receptor chain uses TRBV27 and TRBJ1-1; the D gene identity is not certain. The CDR3, cysteine through phenylalanine, is 13 amino acids long. Of all the DNA, just the CDR3 is kept, 39 bases in frame from base 1. CDR1 and CDR2, per the germline V gene (reference sequence), are MNHEY and SMNVEV. V is reduced by 9 bases and J by 8 bases, leaving a spacing of 19 bases between them.